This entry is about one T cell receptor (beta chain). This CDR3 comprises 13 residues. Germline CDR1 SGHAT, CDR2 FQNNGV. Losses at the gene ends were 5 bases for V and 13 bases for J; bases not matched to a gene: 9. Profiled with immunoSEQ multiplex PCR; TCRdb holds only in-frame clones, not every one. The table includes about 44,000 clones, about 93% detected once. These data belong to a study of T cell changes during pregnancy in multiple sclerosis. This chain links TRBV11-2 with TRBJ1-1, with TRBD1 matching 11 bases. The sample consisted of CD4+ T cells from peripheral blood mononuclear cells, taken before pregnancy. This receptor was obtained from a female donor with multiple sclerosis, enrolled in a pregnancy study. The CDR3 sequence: CASSRGQGAGDFF. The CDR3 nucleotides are TGTGCCAGCAGCCGCGGACAGGGGGCGGGGGATTTCTTT.